This TCR beta chain stems from a study of T cells in Graves' hyperthyroidism and ophthalmopathy. This clonotype was observed at least ten times. There were TCR beta CDR3 regions amplified from RNA transcripts. TCR CDR3 regions were first amplified by RT-PCR with HTBI primers. TCRdb processed the multiplex PCR reads anew with MiXCR; each CDR3 protein has one entry. The profile shows 450,000 to 550,000 distinct CDR3 sequences, around a quarter of them singletons. The source of this sequence is a woman aged 30 to 39 with Graves' ophthalmopathy. Sequencing input: blood.

CDR3 amino acids: CAISRDRAVQPQHF. The CDR3 coding sequence is TGTGCCATCAGTAGGGACAGGGCGGTACAGCCCCAGCATTTT. This chain uses TRBV10-3 with TRBJ1-5, with TRBD1 matching 9 bases. The CDR3 length is 14 residues. With 5 bases clipped from V and 7 bases from J, the junction kept 6 bases outside the gene matches. The V gene's germline CDR1 is ENHRY and CDR2 SYGVKD.